The present T cell receptor beta chain was sequenced within a study of cytomegalovirus exposure and HLA in healthy donors. TCRdb's table, derived via immunoSEQ multiplex PCR, lists solely in-frame clones and lacks some. The sample has almost 70,000 clones, 96% seen once; the top ten hold about 4.5%. Trimming took off 2 bases at V and 7 bases at J, with 9 bases between the two ends. Germline V lookup: CDR1 MNHEY, CDR2 SVGAGI. The length of the CDR3 is 13 residues. This clone was seen only once. The sequence derives from a woman in her late teens or twenties in good health and CMV-seropositive. The sample was PBMCs. The chain joins TRBV6-5 to TRBJ2-1, with D possibly TRBD2 on 6 matching bases. In DNA form, the CDR3 reads TGTGCCAGCAGTTACGTAGGGAGGAATGAGCAGTTCTTC. Protein: CASSYVGRNEQFF.